The 25 T cell receptor beta chains presented below share a single source sample, sequenced in a study of control samples from healthy donors and cancer patients. Produced via immunoSEQ multiplex PCR; TCRdb's table is partial and in-frame only. Of about 130,000 clones in the sample, about nine tenths are singletons; the top ten hold approximately 2%. The sequencing sample was made of blood. The origin of the receptors is a woman aged 45-59 years in good health.

This clone was seen a single time. The chain combines TRBV9 with TRBJ1-1, with TRBD1 matching 7 bases. Trimming took 0 bases from V and 3 from J; bases not matched to a gene: 8. The CDR3 contains 16 residues. Per the germline V gene, CDR1 is SGDLS and CDR2 is YYNGEE. CDR3 nucleotides: TGTGCCAGCAGCGTAGCTATCGGCGACAGGGACACTGAAGCTTTCTTT. Its translation: CASSVAIGDRDTEAFF.

The V gene is TRBV5-1, the J gene TRBJ2-5; D is possibly TRBD2 (5 bases). The CDR3 runs 13 residues. CDR1 is SGHRS, CDR2 YFSETQ, per germline. V was pared by 4 bases and J by 0 bases, with 7 bases between. The CDR3 sequence: CASSTGDQETQYF. Here the CDR3 DNA reads TGCGCCAGCAGCACCGGGGACCAAGAGACCCAGTACTTC.

The V gene is TRBV7-9, the J gene TRBJ2-7; TRBD2 agrees at 7 bases. Germline CDR1 and CDR2: SEHNR and FQNEAQ (reference sequence). The ends lost 5 bases at V and 6 bases at J; junction bases unmatched: 16. The length of the CDR3 is 16 residues. The CDR3 protein is CASSPDRRGSGGEQYF. CDR3 nucleotides: TGTGCCAGCAGCCCAGACCGGCGCGGCTCGGGGGGCGAGCAGTACTTC.

The chain is built from TRBV5-8 and TRBJ2-1; perhaps TRBD2 as D (5 bases). The CDR3 is 18 residues long. Germline-derived CDR1 and CDR2 are SGHTS and YDEGEE. Trimming shortened V by 4 bases and J by 4 bases, and 24 bases separated the two germline ends. CDR3 DNA: TGTGCCAGCAGCCACTGGCGGGTGGATTCTCGATTGTACAATGAGCAGTTCTTC. This encodes CASSHWRVDSRLYNEQFF. Full variable domain (rest looked up from reference TRBV5-8 and TRBJ2-1): EAGVTQSPTHLIKTRGQQATLRCSPISGHTSVYWYQQALGLGLQFLLWYDEGEERNRGNFPPRFSGRQFPNYSSELNVNALELEDSALYLCASSHWRVDSRLYNEQFFGPGTRLTVL.

J is TRBJ1-2 and V is TRBV24-1; 7 nucleotides agree with TRBD1. The CDR3 contains 15 residues. CDR1 and CDR2 (germline): KGHDR, SFDVKD. V was pared by 4 bases and J by 5 bases, with 9 bases of the junction left unmatched. CDR3 region: CATSDSPGQIYGYTF. CDR3 coding DNA: TGTGCCACCAGTGACTCACCGGGACAGATTTATGGCTACACCTTC.

This rearrangement joins TRBV6-5 to TRBJ1-2; maybe TRBD1 (5 bases). Germline CDR1 is MNHEY and CDR2 is SVGAGI. The CDR3 covers 14 residues. The V end was cut by 0 bases, the J end by 5 bases, with 10 bases between. The CDR3: CASSYSIRGYGYTF. The DNA for the CDR3 is TGTGCCAGCAGTTACTCAATACGGGGGTATGGCTACACCTTC.

This clone was picked up a small number of times. V usage is TRBV2 and J usage is TRBJ2-7; 9 bases fit TRBD2. V was clipped by 5 bases and J by 2 bases; unmatched bases: 10. In germline, CDR1 is SNHLY, CDR2 FYNNEI. The CDR3 is 16 residues long. The CDR3 DNA follows: TGTGCCAGCAGTCCTTGGCGGGGGGGCCCCACCTACGAGCAGTACTTC. It is translated as CASSPWRGGPTYEQYF.

The rearrangement uses TRBV6-5 and TRBJ1-4, with a weak D call TRBD1 (6 bases). CDR3 length: 14 amino acids. Trimming left V 8 bases short and J 7 bases short, with 17 bases between. CDR1 and CDR2 from the germline V gene are MNHEY and SVGAGI. CDR3: CASEKTGSGEKLFF. DNA of the CDR3: TGTGCCAGCGAGAAAACAGGGTCGGGTGAAAAACTGTTTTTT.

J is TRBJ2-1 and V is TRBV5-1, with 9 bases identical to TRBD1. Germline V CDR1 and CDR2: SGHRS, YFSETQ. J was trimmed by 4 bases and V by 6 bases; bases with no gene match: 8. The CDR3 runs to 15 residues. The CDR3: CASTLGQGRYNEQFF. CDR3 nucleotides: TGCGCCAGCACCCTGGGACAGGGAAGATACAATGAGCAGTTCTTC.

CDR3 sequence reads: CASSLNLDRGQETQYF. The CDR3 nucleotides read TGCGCCAGCAGCCTGAACCTTGACAGGGGCCAAGAGACCCAGTACTTC. The V call is TRBV4-1, the J call TRBJ2-5; the match to TRBD1 covers 8 bases. CDR1 and CDR2 (germline): MGHRA, YSYEKL. The CDR3 has 16 amino acids. V trimming: 4 bases; J trimming: 1 base; junction bases outside the gene matches: 8.

This chain connects TRBV25-1 to TRBJ2-5; D assignment may be TRBD1 or TRBD2 (5 bases each). CDR1 is MGHDK, CDR2 SYGVNS, per germline. The CDR3 sequence is 16 residues long. V gave up 1 base and J gave up 5 bases, with 17 bases separating them. In DNA form, the CDR3 reads TGTGCCAGCAGTGAATCTTTCGTTCGGGGCGGGGAGACCCAGTACTTC. Encoded protein: CASSESFVRGGETQYF.

The V call is TRBV5-4, the J call TRBJ2-1, with 9 bases aligning to TRBD2. The germline CDR1 and CDR2 sequences are SGHNT and YYREEE (reference sequence). The CDR3 is 15 residues long. The ends lost 0 bases at V and 9 bases at J; junction bases unmatched: 7. The CDR3 sequence: CASSLGASGTGEQFF. The CDR3 DNA sequence: TGTGCCAGCAGCTTGGGGGCTAGCGGGACTGGTGAGCAGTTCTTC.

The rearrangement joins TRBV3-1 (or the pseudogene TRBV3-2) to TRBJ1-2, with a tentative D call TRBD1 (6 bases). Trimming stripped 1 base from V and 4 bases from J, with 13 bases between. CDR3 length: 15 amino acids. In germline, CDR1 is LGHDT, CDR2 YNNKEL (reference sequence). CDR3 amino acids: CASSQGTERSYGYTF. DNA of the CDR3: TGTGCCAGCAGCCAAGGGACAGAAAGGAGCTATGGCTACACCTTC.

The chain joins TRBV27 to TRBJ1-6, with D possibly TRBD1 on 5 matching bases. V lost 5 bases to trimming and J lost 9 bases, with 14 bases between them. The V gene's germline CDR1 is MNHEY and CDR2 SMNVEV (reference sequence). The CDR3 totals 14 residues. CDR3: CASSPLREGSPLHF. The CDR3 DNA reads as TGTGCCAGCAGTCCCCTCAGGGAGGGTTCACCCCTCCACTTT.

A word on this clone: One end of the junction does not line up with germline, which may come from a read error. The chain links TRBV5-1 to TRBJ2-3; 7 nucleotides agree with TRBD1. Germline CDR1 reads SGHRS; CDR2 reads YFSETQ. The CDR3 is 15 residues long. DNA for the CDR3: TGCGCCAGCAGCTCCACAGGGGATTTCACAAATACGCAGTATTTT. Amino acid sequence: CASSSTGDFTNTQYF. The full variable domain, its missing parts supplied by reference TRBV5-1 and TRBJ2-3, is KAGVTQTPRYLIKTRGQQVTLSCSPISGHRSVSWYQQTPGQGLQFLFEYFSETQRNKGNFPGRFSGRQFSNSRSEMNVSTLELGDSALYLCASSSTGDFTNTQYFGPGTRLTVL.

In this sample, this clone turned up once. The chain carries TRBV7-9 and TRBJ1-1; D is ambiguous. CDR1 and CDR2 from the germline V gene are SEHNR and FQNEAQ (reference sequence). This CDR3 is built from 16 residues. The V end lost 1 base, the J end lost 4 bases, and 16 bases lay between the germline ends. CDR3 loop: CASSLGGRTLGTEAFF. CDR3 bases: TGTGCCAGCAGCTTAGGGGGTCGGACCTTGGGCACTGAAGCTTTCTTT.

CDR3 nucleotide sequence: TGTGCCAGCAGTTTTAGTCGGGATCAGCCCCAGCATTTT. Translation gives CASSFSRDQPQHF. The chain combines TRBV12-3 or TRBV12-4 with TRBJ1-5; D is unresolved. There are 13 residues in the CDR3. The germline V and J ends were trimmed by 3 bases and 5 bases, with 8 bases remaining between them.

For the CDR3, the DNA is TGTGCCAGCAAAGACCTAGCGGCCCTCACAGATACGCAGTATTTT. It codes for CASKDLAALTDTQYF. The chain is built from TRBV6-5 and TRBJ2-3; 7 positions match TRBD2. This CDR3 is built from 15 residues. After removal of 7 bases from V and 2 bases from J, the junction contained 9 bases not matched to a gene. Germline lookup yields CDR1 MNHEY and CDR2 SVGAGI.

Remarks on this clone: Relative to the germline gene, one junction end is altered; a read error may explain this. This chain joins TRBV5-1 and TRBJ2-1; TRBD2 matches at 9 bases. The CDR3 loop spans 14 amino acids. CDR1 SGHRS and CDR2 YFSETQ come from the germline V gene. This chain's CDR3 is CASSWIGTSHTPLF. In nucleotides, the CDR3 is TGCGCCAGCAGCTGGATTGGGACTAGCCATACGCCGCTCTTC. The entire variable domain, with the rest obtained from reference TRBV5-1 and TRBJ2-1, is as follows: KAGVTQTPRYLIKTRGQQVTLSCSPISGHRSVSWYQQTPGQGLQFLFEYFSETQRNKGNFPGRFSGRQFSNSRSEMNVSTLELGDSALYLCASSWIGTSHTPLFGPGTRLTVL.

CDR3 region: CSGGDSKNYGYTF. CDR3 nucleotide sequence: TGCAGCGGTGGGGACAGCAAAAATTATGGCTACACCTTC. This rearrangement joins TRBV29-1 to TRBJ1-2, with TRBD1 matching over 7 bases. This CDR3 has 13 residues. The germline CDR1 and CDR2 sequences are SQVTM and ANQGSEA. V shed 7 bases, J shed 5 bases, and the junction held 10 bases outside the gene matches.

The chain carries TRBV10-3 and TRBJ1-1; 8 positions agree with TRBD1. The germline gives CDR1 ENHRY, CDR2 SYGVKD. The junction had 6 bases not matched to a gene; V was cut back by 8 bases and J by 1 base. This CDR3 is built from 14 residues. The CDR3 DNA reads TGTGCCATCCATTCGGACAGGGCGAACACTGAAGCTTTCTTT. Encoded protein: CAIHSDRANTEAFF.

The chain is built from TRBV5-4 and TRBJ2-4; 9 bases are a match to TRBD2. CDR3 length equals 17 residues. From germline, CDR1 is SGHNT and CDR2 YYREEE (reference sequence). With V trimmed by 0 bases and J by 1 base, 5 bases remained unmatched. In DNA, the CDR3 is TGTGCCAGCAGCTTGGGTGCGGGAGGGCCGGCCAAAAACATTCAGTACTTC. This encodes CASSLGAGGPAKNIQYF.

This CDR3 reads CASSWATRGVYKDYNEQFF. CDR3 bases: TGCGCCAGCAGCTGGGCGACTAGAGGGGTCTACAAAGACTACAATGAGCAGTTCTTC. The chain recombines TRBV5-1 with TRBJ2-1; the D gene is possibly TRBD2 (6 bases). Per the germline V gene, CDR1 is SGHRS and CDR2 is YFSETQ. Trimming stripped 3 bases from V and 3 bases from J, with 25 bases between. CDR3 length: 19 residues.

The chain joins TRBV7-2 to TRBJ1-5; D possibly corresponds to TRBD1 (6 bases). The CDR3 has 15 amino acids. The V end was cut by 7 bases, the J end by 1 base, with 14 bases between. Germline CDR1 is SGHTA and CDR2 is FQGNSA. Here the CDR3 reads CASNTGLRSNQPQHF. CDR3 DNA sequence: TGTGCCAGCAACACAGGGTTACGGAGCAATCAGCCCCAGCATTTT.

This clone was detected once. V is TRBV20-1 and J is TRBJ1-1; D is unclear. V lost 3 bases and J 3 bases, leaving 8 bases between the germline ends. Germline V CDR1 and CDR2: DFQATT, SNEGSKA (reference sequence). There are 12 residues in the CDR3. The CDR3, as DNA: TGCAGTGCTAGTCTTGGGGACACTGAAGCTTTCTTT. Its protein is CSASLGDTEAFF.